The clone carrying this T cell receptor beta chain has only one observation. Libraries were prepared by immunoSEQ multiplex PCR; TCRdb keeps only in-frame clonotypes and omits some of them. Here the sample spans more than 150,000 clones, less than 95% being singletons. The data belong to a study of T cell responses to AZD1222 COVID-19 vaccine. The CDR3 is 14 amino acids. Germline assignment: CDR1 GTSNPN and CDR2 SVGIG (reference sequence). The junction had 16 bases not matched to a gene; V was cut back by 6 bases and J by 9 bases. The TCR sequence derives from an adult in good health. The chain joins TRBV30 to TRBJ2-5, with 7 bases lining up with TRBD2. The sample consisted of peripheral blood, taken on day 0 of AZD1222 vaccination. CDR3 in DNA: TGTGCCTGTACACTAGCCGCGGGGGAGGGTCCCCAGTACTTC. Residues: CACTLAAGEGPQYF.